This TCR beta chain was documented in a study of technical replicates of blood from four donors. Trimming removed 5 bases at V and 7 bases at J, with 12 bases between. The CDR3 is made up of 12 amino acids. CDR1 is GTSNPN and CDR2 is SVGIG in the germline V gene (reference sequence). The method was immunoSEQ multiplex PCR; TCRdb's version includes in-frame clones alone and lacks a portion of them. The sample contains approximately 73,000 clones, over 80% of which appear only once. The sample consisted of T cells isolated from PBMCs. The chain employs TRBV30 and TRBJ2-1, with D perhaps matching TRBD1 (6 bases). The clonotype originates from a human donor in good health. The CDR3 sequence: CAWDPGHNEQFF. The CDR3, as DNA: TGTGCCTGGGATCCGGGACATAATGAGCAGTTCTTC.